The next 29 T cell receptor beta chains were all read from a single sample in a study of cytomegalovirus exposure and HLA in healthy donors (dated by TCRdb to 2016 to 2017). The library was built by means of the immunoSEQ multiplex PCR assay. A mixture of 60 forward primers for TCR Vbeta segments and 13 reverse primers for TCR Jbeta segments was used in the multiplex PCR. TCRdb took over this immuneACCESS table, retaining in-frame rearrangements with V and J assigned. Such tables are incomplete; in checked studies, under half of the missing clones stem from an unresolved V gene, and the remainder is unexplained. Here the sample has 160,000 or so clones; approximately 79% occur a single time. The ten largest clones add up to approximately 0.69% of the sample. Material for sequencing was PBMCs. These receptors originate from a woman in her thirties or forties in good health and CMV-seronegative.

The V and J genes are TRBV10-1 and TRBJ1-5; no clear D gene. Germline V gene sequence: CDR1 WNHNN, CDR2 SYGVQD (reference sequence). The ends were cut back, 9 bases at V and 0 bases at J, with 15 bases in the middle. The CDR3 contains 15 residues. The CDR3 region is CARSSQLYSNQPQHF. The CDR3, as DNA: TGCGCCAGGTCTTCACAGCTCTATAGCAATCAGCCCCAGCATTTT.

V gene TRBV5-6 combines with J gene TRBJ1-1; D gene unclear. Between the trimmed V and J ends, which lost 1 base and 0 bases, there was a span of 19 bases. Germline CDR1 SGHDT, CDR2 YYEEEE. The CDR3 consists of 18 residues. CDR3: CASSLLGEPPKLNTEAFF. CDR3 DNA: TGTGCCAGCAGCTTGCTGGGAGAGCCTCCTAAACTGAACACTGAAGCTTTCTTT.

The CDR3 protein is CARSPGLRRTEAFF. The CDR3 DNA is TGTGCCAGAAGCCCGGGACTTAGACGGACTGAAGCTTTCTTT. This sequence joins TRBV7-5 and TRBJ1-1. TRBV7-5 is a recognized pseudogene. CDR3 length: 14 residues.

The chain is built from TRBV10-1 and TRBJ2-4, with 10 bases matching TRBD2. J gave up 4 bases and V 3 bases, and 9 bases lay outside the gene matches. Germline CDR1 is WNHNN and CDR2 is SYGVQD (reference sequence). The CDR3 is 17 amino acids. The CDR3, as DNA: TGCGCCAGCAGTGATCCCAGGGGTAGCGGGGGGAAAAACATTCAGTACTTC. It is translated as CASSDPRGSGGKNIQYF.

The chain employs TRBV28 and TRBJ1-4; weak D call: TRBD1 (5 bases). The germline CDR1 and CDR2 sequences are MDHEN and SYDVKM. V dropped 7 bases and J dropped 8 bases, with 11 bases sitting between them. The CDR3 spans 12 residues. Written as DNA, the CDR3 is TGTGCCAGCAACGACAGAAGGGAAAAACTGTTTTTT. Protein product: CASNDRREKLFF.

The table lists this clone with a count of one. The chain is built from TRBV7-2 and TRBJ2-7; 10 bases map to TRBD1. Trimming cost V 4 bases and J 7 bases; bases outside gene matches: 10. This CDR3 region has 15 residues. CDR1 and CDR2 from the germline V gene are SGHTA and FQGNSA. As DNA, the CDR3 is TGTGCCAGCAGCTCGGGACAGGGGCAAGTTGGGGAGCAGTACTTC. It translates to CASSSGQGQVGEQYF. Drawing the rest from reference TRBV7-2 and TRBJ2-7, the complete variable domain is GAGVSQSPSNKVTEKGKDVELRCDPISGHTALYWYRQSLGQGLEFLIYFQGNSAPDKSGLPSDRFSAERTGGSVSTLTIQRTQQEDSAVYLCASSSGQGQVGEQYFGPGTRLTVT.

The genes are TRBV27 and TRBJ1-1; TRBD1 matches at 9 bases. Germline trimming cut 7 bases from V and 7 bases from J; bases unmatched to any gene: 13. Germline values: CDR1 MNHEY, CDR2 SMNVEV (reference sequence). CDR3 length equals 15 residues. The CDR3 bases are TGTGCCAGCAATCCGGGACAGGGCTTCTATAGTGAAGCTTTCTTT. As protein: CASNPGQGFYSEAFF.

The chain couples TRBV7-8 to TRBJ1-2; D remains ambiguous. The CDR3 spans 14 residues. V lost 2 bases and J 2 bases, leaving 9 bases between the germline ends. The germline V gene has CDR1 SGHVS and CDR2 FQNEAQ. The CDR3 is CASSLREGNYGYTF. The DNA for the CDR3 is TGTGCCAGCAGCTTAAGGGAGGGCAACTATGGCTACACCTTC.

The count of this clone is one. The chain uses TRBV19 and TRBJ2-6; D possibly corresponds to TRBD1 (6 bases). The germline V gene encodes CDR1 LNHDA and CDR2 SQIVND (reference sequence). There are 18 residues in the CDR3. Trimming cost V 3 bases and J 0 bases, with 15 bases left between them. CDR3: CASSISARGFSGANVLTF. CDR3 sequence (DNA): TGTGCCAGTAGTATCTCGGCCAGGGGCTTCTCTGGGGCCAACGTCCTGACTTTC. Variable domain in full (rest from reference TRBV19 and TRBJ2-6): DGGITQSPKYLFRKEGQNVTLSCEQNLNHDAMYWYRQDPGQGLRLIYYSQIVNDFQKGDIAEGYSVSREKKESFPLTVTSAQKNPTAFYLCASSISARGFSGANVLTFGAGSRLTVL.

V gene TRBV4-1 combines with J gene TRBJ1-1; D gene uncertain. Trimming cost V 5 bases and J 2 bases, with 15 bases left between them. Germline values: CDR1 MGHRA, CDR2 YSYEKL. The length of the CDR3 is 15 residues. CDR3: CASSKGGMDNTEAFF. For the CDR3, the DNA is TGCGCCAGCAGCAAAGGCGGGATGGACAACACTGAAGCTTTCTTT.

V is TRBV9 and J is TRBJ2-1; D is possibly TRBD1 (5 bases). The CDR3 loop spans 16 amino acids. CDR1 is SGDLS, CDR2 YYNGEE, per germline. The germline V and J ends were trimmed by 0 bases and 2 bases, with 12 bases remaining between them. The CDR3 DNA sequence: TGTGCCAGCAGCGTAGGTTTGGGGCTTGCCTACAATGAGCAGTTCTTC. This codes for CASSVGLGLAYNEQFF.

The chain uses TRBV7-6 and TRBJ2-1, with TRBD1 matching over 8 bases. CDR1 is SGHVS, CDR2 FNYEAQ, per germline. The CDR3 loop spans 15 amino acids. V shed 5 bases and J 3 bases; nucleotides not matched to a gene: 6. This CDR3 is CASSPRQGIYNEQFF. As DNA, the CDR3 is TGTGCCAGCAGCCCAAGACAGGGGATCTACAATGAGCAGTTCTTC.

The chain recombines TRBV19 with TRBJ2-5, with D possibly matching TRBD1 (6 bases). Trimming took 3 bases from V and 5 from J, leaving 10 bases between them. Germline assignment: CDR1 LNHDA and CDR2 SQIVND (reference sequence). The CDR3 consists of 13 residues. The CDR3 loop reads CASSMNREETQYF. For the CDR3, the DNA is TGTGCCAGTAGTATGAACAGGGAGGAGACCCAGTACTTC.

The chain links TRBV5-8 to TRBJ2-3; a possible D gene is TRBD1 (5 bases). Trimming removed 1 base at V and 1 base at J, with 16 bases between. The CDR3 is 17 amino acids. Germline-derived CDR1 and CDR2 are SGHTS and YDEGEE. CDR3 in amino acids: CASSLSMGLVGTDTQYF. The DNA of the CDR3 is TGTGCCAGCAGCTTGTCGATGGGGCTGGTTGGCACAGATACGCAGTATTTT.

This chain connects TRBV2 to TRBJ2-5; no clear D. The CDR3 consists of 15 residues. Trimming removed 3 bases from V and 5 bases from J, with 16 bases in between. Germline V gives CDR1 SNHLY, CDR2 FYNNEI. The chain's CDR3 is CASSENGGYIETQYF. The CDR3 bases are TGTGCCAGCAGTGAGAACGGCGGATACATTGAGACCCAGTACTTC. The full variable domain, its missing parts supplied by reference TRBV2 and TRBJ2-5, is EPEVTQTPSHQVTQMGQEVILRCVPISNHLYFYWYRQILGQKVEFLVSFYNNEISEKSEIFDDQFSVERPDGSNFTLKIRSTKLEDSAMYFCASSENGGYIETQYFGPGTRLLVL.

Comments on this clone: The same CDR3 also results from other DNA sequences found in this sample. The CDR3, as DNA: TGTGCCAGCAGTTTCCTGGAGACCCAGTACTTC. It yields the protein CASSFLETQYF. The chain has TRBV28 and TRBJ2-5; D unresolved. Germline-derived CDR1 and CDR2 are MDHEN and SYDVKM. V was clipped by 3 bases and J by 5 bases, with 4 bases between them. The CDR3 runs 11 residues.

This clone appeared once. The rearrangement links TRBV2 to TRBJ2-5, with a possible D match to TRBD1 (5 bases). Deletions cut 10 bases from V and 1 base from J, with 13 bases between. Germline lookup yields CDR1 SNHLY and CDR2 FYNNEI. CDR3 length: 13 amino acids. The CDR3 bases are TGTGCCACCCAAGCAGGGTCCCAAGAGACCCAGTACTTC. This translates into CATQAGSQETQYF.

The chain employs TRBV5-4 and TRBJ1-6, with TRBD1 as a possible D gene (5 bases). The CDR3 totals 14 residues. CDR1 and CDR2 from the germline V gene are SGHNT and YYREEE (reference sequence). V lost 4 bases, J lost 8 bases, and 13 bases lay in between. The CDR3: CASSRAGLDSPLHF. The CDR3 DNA follows: TGTGCCAGCAGCCGCGCAGGGTTGGATTCACCCCTCCACTTT.

This sequence joins TRBV11-2 and TRBJ2-2, with 12 nucleotides matching TRBD2. Germline loops: CDR1 SGHAT, CDR2 FQNNGV. The CDR3 is 16 amino acids. V shed 7 bases, J shed 5 bases, and the junction held 8 bases outside the gene matches. CDR3 amino acids: CASIPTSGRWTGELFF. The CDR3 nucleotides read TGTGCCAGCATCCCGACTAGCGGGAGATGGACCGGGGAGCTGTTTTTT.

This rearrangement joins TRBV4-3 to TRBJ2-7, with a possible D match to TRBD2 (5 bases). Germline V gives CDR1 LGHNA, CDR2 YSLEER. The length of the CDR3 is 15 residues. The V end lost 0 bases, the J end lost 3 bases, and 12 bases lay between the germline ends. CDR3 sequence: CASSQDRRGNYEQYF. CDR3 in DNA: TGCGCCAGCAGCCAAGATCGCAGAGGGAACTACGAGCAGTACTTC.

This clone was seen once. The V call is TRBV6-1, the J call TRBJ1-1; maybe TRBD1 (6 bases). The CDR3 totals 16 residues. CDR1 MNHNS and CDR2 SASEGT come from the germline V gene. Trimming removed 0 bases from V and 5 bases from J, with 16 bases in between. The CDR3 DNA is TGTGCCAGCAGTGAAGCGCTTCGTAGGACAGCGACTGAAGCTTTCTTT. This codes for CASSEALRRTATEAFF.

J is TRBJ1-2 and V is TRBV27, with TRBD1 identical over 9 bases. With 7 bases clipped from V and 7 bases from J, the junction kept 13 bases outside the gene matches. Germline CDR1 MNHEY, CDR2 SMNVEV (reference sequence). The length of the CDR3 is 15 residues. The CDR3 here is CASTGTGGASGGYTF. The CDR3 DNA reads as TGTGCCAGCACCGGAACAGGGGGCGCAAGCGGTGGCTACACCTTC.

The chain carries TRBV4-1 and TRBJ2-2, with D perhaps matching TRBD2 (7 bases). This CDR3 is built from 19 residues. V shed 1 base and J shed 3 bases, with 21 bases lying between them. The germline CDR1 and CDR2 sequences are MGHRA and YSYEKL. The DNA for the CDR3 is TGCGCCAGCAGCCAAGTTGGGAGGGGGAGGGCGGGAGACACCGGGGAGCTGTTTTTT. Translated: CASSQVGRGRAGDTGELFF.

The chain has TRBV7-2 and TRBJ1-4; the D is unclear. From germline, CDR1 is SGHTA and CDR2 FQGNSA. The length of the CDR3 is 15 residues. Trimming removed 5 bases from V and 2 bases from J, with 12 bases in between. CDR3 residues: CASSRQRMTNEKLFF. In DNA form, the CDR3 reads TGTGCCAGCAGCCGTCAGCGGATGACTAATGAAAAACTGTTTTTT.

The chain recombines TRBV7-2 with TRBJ1-1, with 10 bases that match TRBD1. The ends lost 4 bases at V and 9 bases at J; junction bases unmatched: 2. CDR3 length: 12 residues. The germline V gene encodes CDR1 SGHTA and CDR2 FQGNSA. The CDR3 bases are TGTGCCAGCAGCTCGACAGGGGGCAAAGCTTTCTTT. Amino acids: CASSSTGGKAFF.

In this sample, this clone turned up once. The DNA for the CDR3 is TGTGCCAGCAGCGTAAAGGTGGGCGACAGGCAGAACACTGAAGCTTTCTTT. It codes for CASSVKVGDRQNTEAFF. This chain links TRBV9 with TRBJ1-1; TRBD1 might be the D (6 bases). CDR1 SGDLS and CDR2 YYNGEE come from the germline V gene. The CDR3 is 17 amino acids. V was trimmed by 1 base and J by 1 base, leaving 17 bases between them.

This clone is a singleton in its sample. The genes are TRBV7-9 and TRBJ2-1; D is unresolved. V lost 5 bases and J 2 bases, leaving 13 bases between the germline ends. The CDR3 spans 15 residues. Germline values: CDR1 SEHNR, CDR2 FQNEAQ (reference sequence). The CDR3 nucleotides are TGTGCCAGCAGCCTCTATGGCGGCGCCTACAATGAGCAGTTCTTC. It specifies CASSLYGGAYNEQFF.

This clone was found once. V and J are TRBV4-2 and TRBJ2-5; 7 nucleotides line up with TRBD1. The V and J ends lost 5 bases and 3 bases, in that order; junction bases with no gene match: 6. The CDR3 contains 14 residues. Germline CDR1 and CDR2: LGHNA and YNFKEQ. CDR3 nucleotide sequence: TGTGCCAGCAGCGCGAGCAGGGGGAAAGAGACCCAGTACTTC. This codes for CASSASRGKETQYF.

The chain joins TRBV25-1 to TRBJ1-2; the D is unclear. Germline V gene sequence: CDR1 MGHDK, CDR2 SYGVNS. The CDR3 has 16 residues. The V gene lost 1 base and the J gene lost 3 bases, with 15 bases spanning the gap. CDR3 region: CASSELAGDVDYGYTF. CDR3 sequence (DNA): TGTGCCAGCAGTGAATTGGCAGGTGATGTCGACTATGGCTACACCTTC.